The entry below gives a single TCR beta chain sequence along with its context. The antigen remains undetermined. The data stem from a study of T cell repertoires in cytomegalovirus infection. Overall study: Recently identified HLA-C-restricted CMV epitopes were among the peptides used. Public TCR beta signatures were indicative of both CMV infection and a matching HLA type.

MiXCR was run by TCRdb on the reads, yielding one entry per CDR3 protein. The sample lists about 340,000 distinct CDR3 sequences; about 28% were seen once. V was pared by 1 base and J by 7 bases, with 17 bases between. Germline V gives CDR1 SGHTA, CDR2 FQGNSA. The CDR3 length is 17 residues. Study findings and constraints: Dominating the ex vivo response were HLA-C-restricted CMV-specific TCR beta clonotypes. Based on cumulative public TCR beta family frequency, carriers of CMV plus the relevant HLA were identified.

Specimen: cultured PBMCs, collected from culture after CMV antigen stimulation. The genes are TRBV7-2 and TRBJ1-6; D possibly corresponds to TRBD1 (6 bases). The TCR sequence derives from a human donor in good health (CMV status not recorded). Some clones in this sample may be carry-over from other donors' samples. CDR3 amino acids: CASSLDAAGTGNSPLHF. DNA of the CDR3: TGTGCCAGCAGCTTAGACGCAGCCGGCACAGGGAATTCACCCCTCCACTTT.